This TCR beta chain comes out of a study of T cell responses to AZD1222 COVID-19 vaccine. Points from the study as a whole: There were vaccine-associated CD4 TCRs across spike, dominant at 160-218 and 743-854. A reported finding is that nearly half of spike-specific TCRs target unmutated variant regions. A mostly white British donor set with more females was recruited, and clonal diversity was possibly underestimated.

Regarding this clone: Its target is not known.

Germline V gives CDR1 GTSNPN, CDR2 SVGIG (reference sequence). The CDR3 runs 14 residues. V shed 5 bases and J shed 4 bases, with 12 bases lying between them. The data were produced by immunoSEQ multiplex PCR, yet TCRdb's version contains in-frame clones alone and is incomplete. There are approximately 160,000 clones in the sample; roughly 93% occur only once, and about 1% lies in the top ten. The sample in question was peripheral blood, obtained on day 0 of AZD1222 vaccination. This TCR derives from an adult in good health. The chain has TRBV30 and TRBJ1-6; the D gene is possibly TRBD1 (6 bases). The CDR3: CAWEDRAYNSPLHF. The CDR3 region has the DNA TGTGCCTGGGAGGACAGAGCATATAATTCACCCCTCCACTTT.